This entry concerns a single T cell receptor beta chain. Antigen: not known. Donors comprised only Caucasian adults living in Nashville, Tennessee. Assay used: immunoSEQ multiplex PCR; TCRdb lists only in-frame clones, some missing. The repertoire has about 360,000 clones, roughly 70% of them found once; the top ten carry 10%. The source of the sample is a study of shared clonotypes between healthy human individuals. Whole-study context: Donor ages ranged 18 to 49 years: two women, a few men. Study-level results: Sampling involved blood alone; tissue repertoires likely differ.

The receptor was derived from a man under 40 in good health. Sequencing was done on a sample of memory CD4+ T cells sorted from blood. The subset was: CD45RA-negative fraction.

CDR3 nucleotides: TGTGCCAGCAGCGTGTACCTTAGCGGGAGCACAGATACGCAGTATTTT. The encoded protein is CASSVYLSGSTDTQYF. The rearrangement uses TRBV9 and TRBJ2-3; 7 positions agree with TRBD2. CDR1 is SGDLS and CDR2 is YYNGEE in the germline V gene. The CDR3 is made up of 16 amino acids. Trimming removed 2 bases from V and 0 bases from J; junction bases left unmatched: 6.